A selection of T cell receptor beta chains follows, all from one sample in a study of blood T cell repertoires in COVID-19. Only in-frame clones appear in the TCRdb table, and some are missing; sequencing was by immunoSEQ multiplex PCR. The profile shows about 280,000 clones, less than 85% of them singletons. The specimen sequenced was PBMCs or T cells enriched from blood (not recorded which). These receptors all come from a woman between 50 and 59 years old who had recovered from COVID-19. The CDR3 runs from the conserved cysteine through the conserved F or W. Each record gives: D gene, V gene, J gene, clone size, CDR3 DNA, CDR3 protein. A D gene is named only where the DNA matches it firmly. The size field is filled for only some rows; it gives once, few, many or a size class.

-	TRBV5-1	TRBJ1-2	-	TGCGCCAGCAGATTGGACAGATGGGGCTACACCTTC	CASRLDRWGYTF
-	TRBV4-1	TRBJ1-2	once	TGCGCCAGCAGCCCTACGGACTATGCGGGCTACACCTTC	CASSPTDYAGYTF
-	TRBV27	TRBJ2-3	-	TGTGCCAGCAGGGAGGACCTCACAGATACGCAGTATTTT	CASREDLTDTQYF
TRBD1	TRBV2	TRBJ1-2	-	TGTGCCAGCAGTGAAGGTGGACAGGGGGCTGGTGGCTACACCTTC	CASSEGGQGAGGYTF
-	TRBV6-5	TRBJ1-2	-	TGTGCCACCAAAACAGGAAATTCCAACTATGGCTACACCTTC	CATKTGNSNYGYTF
TRBD2	TRBV19	TRBJ2-3	-	TGTGCCAGTAGTATAGAACTAGCGGGAGGGCCAGATACGCAGTATTTT	CASSIELAGGPDTQYF
-	TRBV7-3	TRBJ1-1	-	TGTGCCAGCAGCTTCTTCGGGGACACTGAAGCTTTCTTT	CASSFFGDTEAFF
-	TRBV6-5	TRBJ1-3	few	TGTGCCAGCAATAGTGTCGAGAACACCATATATTTT	CASNSVENTIYF
-	TRBV30	TRBJ1-4	-	TGTGCCTGCGCTACAGGCGCTGCTAATGAAAAACTGTTTTTT	CACATGAANEKLFF
TRBD1	TRBV7-2	TRBJ1-6	-	TGTGCCAGCAGCTTGCGGACAGGGATTTATAATTCACCCCTCCACTTT	CASSLRTGIYNSPLHF
-	TRBV5-1	TRBJ1-6	-	TGCGCCAGCAGCTTGGAATGGGGGGAAGTTAATTCACCCCTCCACTTT	CASSLEWGEVNSPLHF
-	TRBV4-3	TRBJ2-7	-	TGCGCCAGCAGCCAAGAAAAACTGAGTTTGGAGCAGTACTTC	CASSQEKLSLEQYF
-	TRBV6-5	TRBJ2-2	-	TGTGCCAGCAGCCGGGAGCCCGCGAACACCGGGGAGCTGTTTTTT	CASSREPANTGELFF
-	TRBV7-2	TRBJ1-6	-	TGTGCCAGCAGCTTAGGACAAAATAATTCACCCCTCCACTTT	CASSLGQNNSPLHF
-	TRBV19	TRBJ1-5	once	TGTGCCAGTAGTATAATCGGGACAAATCAGCCCCAGCATTTT	CASSIIGTNQPQHF
TRBD2	TRBV5-4	TRBJ2-7	-	TGTGCCAGCAGCGTGGAAGCGGGGAGGTCTAATGAGCAGTACTTC	CASSVEAGRSNEQYF
-	TRBV4-2	TRBJ2-7	once	TGTGCCAGCAGCCCTACTCCTCACTTCCTCTACGAGCAGTACTTC	CASSPTPHFLYEQYF
TRBD1	TRBV6-2/TRBV6-3	TRBJ1-6	-	TGTGCCAGCAGTCTTTGGACAGGGGGTAATTCACCCCTCCACTTT	CASSLWTGGNSPLHF
-	TRBV7-2	TRBJ1-2	-	TGTGCCAGCAGCTTAGTTCGTGTAGCTGAGTATGGCTACACCTTC	CASSLVRVAEYGYTF
TRBD1	TRBV24-1	TRBJ1-1	-	TGTGCCACCAGTGATACCCGGACAGGGAACACTGAAGCTTTCTTT	CATSDTRTGNTEAFF
-	TRBV19	TRBJ1-5	-	TGTGCCACAGCGTCAGATAGCAATCAGCCCCAGCATTTT	CATASDSNQPQHF
-	TRBV7-9	TRBJ1-4	-	TGTGCCAGCGGGCGGGGGGGCTTTGGTGAAAAACTGTTTTTT	CASGRGGFGEKLFF
-	TRBV4-1	TRBJ2-7	-	TGCGCCAGCAGCCAAGGTTTCCGGCAGGGCGGCGAGCAGTACTTC	CASSQGFRQGGEQYF
TRBD1	TRBV6-5	TRBJ1-5	-	TGTGCCAGCAGAACCGGGACAGGCAATCAGCCCCAGCATTTT	CASRTGTGNQPQHF
-	TRBV19	TRBJ1-1	-	TGTGCCAGTAGTCTAAGCCCCACTGAAGCTTTCTTT	CASSLSPTEAFF
TRBD1	TRBV12-3/TRBV12-4	TRBJ2-7	-	TGTGCCAGCAGTCCGGGACAGGCCTACGAGCAGTACTTC	CASSPGQAYEQYF
-	TRBV11-2	TRBJ2-1	-	TGTGCCAGCAGCTTCTTAGGGGACTCCTACAATGAGCAGTTCTTC	CASSFLGDSYNEQFF
-	TRBV7-2	TRBJ1-1	-	TGTGCCAGCAGCTTGAGGGGAGGCACTGAAGCTTTCTTT	CASSLRGGTEAFF
-	TRBV2	TRBJ1-1	-	TGTGCCAGCAGTGAAGAACAGACCCAATCAGTGGAAGCTTTCTTT	CASSEEQTQSVEAFF
-	TRBV5-4	TRBJ2-5	once	TGTGCCAGCAGCTTGGATAGCGGTGAGACCCAGTACTTC	CASSLDSGETQYF
-	TRBV27	TRBJ1-1	once	TGTGCCAGCAGTTTATTGCCAGGGAGGGACACTGAAGCTTTCTTT	CASSLLPGRDTEAFF
TRBD1	TRBV18	TRBJ1-1	-	TGTGCCAGCTCCCGGACAGGGGACTCAATGAACACTGAAGCTTTCTTT	CASSRTGDSMNTEAFF
-	TRBV19	TRBJ2-3	-	TGTGCCAGTTCGGGTAGCGGTATAAGCACAGATACGCAGTATTTT	CASSGSGISTDTQYF
-	TRBV25-1	TRBJ1-4	-	TGTGCCAGCAGTGTTCCACAGACCTATGCAACTAATGAAAAACTGTTTTTT	CASSVPQTYATNEKLFF
-	TRBV10-1	TRBJ1-1	-	TGCGCCAGCAGTGAGAACTCAGCGGTTAACACTGAAGCTTTCTTT	CASSENSAVNTEAFF
-	TRBV9	TRBJ2-3	once	TGTGCCAGCAGCGTAGCAAGAGCGGCCACCCGCACAGATACGCAGTATTTT	CASSVARAATRTDTQYF
TRBD2	TRBV18	TRBJ2-5	-	TGTGCCAGCTCCCCTCGGACTAGCGGATTTCAAGAGACCCAGTACTTC	CASSPRTSGFQETQYF
-	TRBV9	TRBJ1-5	once	TGTGCCAGCAGCGTAGGGCAGGAAAATCAGCCCCAGCATTTT	CASSVGQENQPQHF
-	TRBV7-8	TRBJ1-5	-	TGTGCCAGCAGCATAGACCGGGGGGGAAACCAGCCCCAGCATTTT	CASSIDRGGNQPQHF
-	TRBV30	TRBJ1-6	-	TGTGCCTGGGCCGGGTCGGCCCCCTCACCCCTCCACTTT	CAWAGSAPSPLHF
-	TRBV19	TRBJ2-2	-	TGTGCCAGTAGTCCATCACTCTCGGGGGGCAGGGAGCTGTTTTTT	CASSPSLSGGRELFF
TRBD1	TRBV5-1	TRBJ1-1	once	TGCGCCAGCAGCTTGGCCGGGACAGCGAACACTGAAGCTTTCTTT	CASSLAGTANTEAFF
-	TRBV6-5	TRBJ2-7	-	TGTGCCAGCAGTTACTCCGAGCCCAAGAAGTACGAGCAGTACTTC	CASSYSEPKKYEQYF
-	TRBV9	TRBJ2-3	-	TGTGCCAGCAGCGTAGATCCAACACCAGGTGCCACAGATACGCAGTATTTT	CASSVDPTPGATDTQYF
-	TRBV5-6	TRBJ1-1	few	TGTGCCAGCAGCTTGAACGGGGGTCTTTCGACTGAAGCTTTCTTT	CASSLNGGLSTEAFF
TRBD2	TRBV7-8	TRBJ2-1	once	TGTGCCAGCAGCGACCCCAAACTAGCGGGGGCTCCCGATGAGCAGTTCTTC	CASSDPKLAGAPDEQFF
TRBD1	TRBV13	TRBJ2-1	-	TGTGCCAGCAGCTTGTCATTGACAGGGGTCTCCTACAATGAGCAGTTCTTC	CASSLSLTGVSYNEQFF
-	TRBV27	TRBJ2-7	-	TGTGCCAGCAGTCCTCAGGGGTCGGGCGAGCAGTACTTC	CASSPQGSGEQYF